Sequencing of this TCR beta chain was carried out in a study of blood T cell repertoires in COVID-19. TCRdb keeps only in-frame clones here, not all; method: immunoSEQ multiplex PCR. The table has over 300,000 clones, around 90% seen once. Sequencing was done on a sample of peripheral blood. The receptor's source is a man in his forties with acute or convalescent COVID-19.

The CDR3 loop is CSVGPAGSPDEQFF. The CDR3 nucleotides are TGCAGCGTGGGCCCTGCAGGGTCGCCCGATGAGCAGTTCTTC. This chain joins TRBV29-1 and TRBJ2-1, with a weak D call TRBD1 (5 bases). The CDR3 consists of 14 residues. The V and J ends lost 6 bases and 8 bases respectively, with 20 bases between them. Germline V gene lookup returns CDR1 SQVTM and CDR2 ANQGSEA.